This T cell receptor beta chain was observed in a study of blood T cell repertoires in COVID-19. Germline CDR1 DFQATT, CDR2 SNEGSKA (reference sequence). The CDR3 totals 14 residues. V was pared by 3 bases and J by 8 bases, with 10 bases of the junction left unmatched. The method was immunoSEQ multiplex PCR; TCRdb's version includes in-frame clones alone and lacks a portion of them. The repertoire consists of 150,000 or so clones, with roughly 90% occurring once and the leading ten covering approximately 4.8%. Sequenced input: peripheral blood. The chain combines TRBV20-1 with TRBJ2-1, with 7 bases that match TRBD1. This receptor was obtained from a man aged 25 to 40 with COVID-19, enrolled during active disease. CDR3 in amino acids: CSASSEVQGHEQFF. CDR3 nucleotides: TGCAGTGCTAGTTCAGAAGTACAGGGGCATGAGCAGTTCTTC.